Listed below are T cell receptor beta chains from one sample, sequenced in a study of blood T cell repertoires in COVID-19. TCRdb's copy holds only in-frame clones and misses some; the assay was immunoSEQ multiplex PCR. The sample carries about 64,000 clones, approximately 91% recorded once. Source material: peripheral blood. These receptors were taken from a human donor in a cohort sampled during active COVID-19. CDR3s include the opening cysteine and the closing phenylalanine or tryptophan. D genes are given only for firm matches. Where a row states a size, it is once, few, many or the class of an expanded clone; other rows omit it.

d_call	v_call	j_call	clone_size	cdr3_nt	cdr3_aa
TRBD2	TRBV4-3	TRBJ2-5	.	TGCGCCAGCAGCCAATCTTCATTGGGGAGGGCAGAGACCCAGTACTTC	CASSQSSLGRAETQYF
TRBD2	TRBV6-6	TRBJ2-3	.	TGTGCCAGCAGTCCCCGGACTAGCGGACGACCTGGGGATACGCAGTATTTT	CASSPRTSGRPGDTQYF
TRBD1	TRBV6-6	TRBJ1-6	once	TGTGCCAGCAGTCGAGGGACAGGGGGCCGGAGCTCCTATAATTCACCCCTCCACTTT	CASSRGTGGRSSYNSPLHF
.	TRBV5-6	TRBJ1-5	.	TGTGCCAGCAGCTTGGATGGAGGAGGGTTCCAGCATTTT	CASSLDGGGFQHF
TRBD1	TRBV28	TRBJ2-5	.	TGTGCCAGCAGGGGGACAGATAGAGAGACCCAGTACTTC	CASRGTDRETQYF
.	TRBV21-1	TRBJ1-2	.	TGTGCCAGCAGCCCACCCCGGACAGTTAACTATGGCTACACCTTC	CASSPPRTVNYGYTF
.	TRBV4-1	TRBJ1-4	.	TGCGCCAGCAGCCAAGCGGGCGGGGAGGAAAAACTGTTTTTT	CASSQAGGEEKLFF
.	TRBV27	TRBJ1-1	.	TGTGCCAGCAGTTCCGTAACTGAAGCTTTCTTT	CASSSVTEAFF
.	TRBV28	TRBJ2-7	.	TGTGCCAGCACGGAGGACTACGAGCAGTACTTC	CASTEDYEQYF
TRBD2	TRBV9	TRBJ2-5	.	TGTGCCAGCAGCGTCGGGACTAGCGGCCCCCTCACGAGGGAGACCCAGTACTTC	CASSVGTSGPLTRETQYF
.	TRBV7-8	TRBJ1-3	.	TGTGCCAGCAGCTTACCCCTCGCAGGGTCTGGAAACACCATATATTTT	CASSLPLAGSGNTIYF
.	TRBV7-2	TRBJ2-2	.	TGTGCCAGCAGCCCTCCGGACACCGGGGAGCTGTTTTTT	CASSPPDTGELFF
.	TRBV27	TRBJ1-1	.	TGTGCCAGCAGTTTTGCAGGCCTGAACACTGAAGCTTTCTTT	CASSFAGLNTEAFF
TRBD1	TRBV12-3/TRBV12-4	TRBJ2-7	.	TGTGCCAGCACCCGGGACAGCAACTACGAGCAGTACTTC	CASTRDSNYEQYF
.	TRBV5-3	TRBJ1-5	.	TGTGCCAGAAGCTTAACAGGTCACCAGCCCCAGCATTTT	CARSLTGHQPQHF
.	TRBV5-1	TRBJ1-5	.	TGCGCCAGCAGCTTGGCAGGGGTTAATCAGCCCCAGCATTTT	CASSLAGVNQPQHF
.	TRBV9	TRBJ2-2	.	TGTGCCAGCAGCGTAGATGGACTCGGGGAGCTGTTTTTT	CASSVDGLGELFF
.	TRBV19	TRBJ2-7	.	TGTGCCAGTAGTATCGAGCAGGGGGGATACGAGCAGTACTTC	CASSIEQGGYEQYF
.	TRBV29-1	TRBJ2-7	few	TGCAGCGTTGCTAACGTTTCCTACGAGCAGTACTTC	CSVANVSYEQYF
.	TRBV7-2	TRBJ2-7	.	TGTGCCAGCAGCTTACACCCCCGGGGGAACCGGGAGCAGTACTTC	CASSLHPRGNREQYF
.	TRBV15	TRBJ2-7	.	TGTGCCACCAGCAGAGGCGCAGCGGAAATGTACGAGCAGTACTTC	CATSRGAAEMYEQYF
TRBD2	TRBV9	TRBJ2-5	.	TGTGCCAGCAGCGCAACTAGCGGGCAAGAGACCCAGTACTTC	CASSATSGQETQYF
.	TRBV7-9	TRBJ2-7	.	TGTGCCAGCAGCTTATCGTTCGGACAGTCCGTCTACGAGCAGTACTTC	CASSLSFGQSVYEQYF
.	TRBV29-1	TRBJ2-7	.	TGCAGCGTTGAGATGACAGCCAGCTCCTACGAGCAGTACTTC	CSVEMTASSYEQYF
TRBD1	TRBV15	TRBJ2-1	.	TGTGCCACCAGCAGAGAGGTGGGACAGGGCGGATTCAATGAGCAGTTCTTC	CATSREVGQGGFNEQFF
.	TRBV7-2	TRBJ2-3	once	TGTGCCAGCAGCTCGAACTTCCCCGCAGATACGCAGTATTTT	CASSSNFPADTQYF
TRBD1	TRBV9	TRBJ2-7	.	TGTGCCAGCAGCGCGGGGACAGGGAATTACGAGCAGTACTTC	CASSAGTGNYEQYF
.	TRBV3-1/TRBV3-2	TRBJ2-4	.	TGTGCCAGCAGCCAGGGCTTCAAAAACATTCAGTACTTC	CASSQGFKNIQYF
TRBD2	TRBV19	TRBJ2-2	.	TGTGCCAGTAGCGGGAGGGCGAAACTCGGGGAGCTGTTTTTT	CASSGRAKLGELFF
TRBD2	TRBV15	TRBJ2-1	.	TGTGCCACCAGCGCCAGCGGGAAGGGAGAGGATGAGCAGTTCTTC	CATSASGKGEDEQFF
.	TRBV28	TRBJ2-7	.	TGTGCCAGCAGTTTAGGGCAGCCCTACGAGCAGTACTTC	CASSLGQPYEQYF